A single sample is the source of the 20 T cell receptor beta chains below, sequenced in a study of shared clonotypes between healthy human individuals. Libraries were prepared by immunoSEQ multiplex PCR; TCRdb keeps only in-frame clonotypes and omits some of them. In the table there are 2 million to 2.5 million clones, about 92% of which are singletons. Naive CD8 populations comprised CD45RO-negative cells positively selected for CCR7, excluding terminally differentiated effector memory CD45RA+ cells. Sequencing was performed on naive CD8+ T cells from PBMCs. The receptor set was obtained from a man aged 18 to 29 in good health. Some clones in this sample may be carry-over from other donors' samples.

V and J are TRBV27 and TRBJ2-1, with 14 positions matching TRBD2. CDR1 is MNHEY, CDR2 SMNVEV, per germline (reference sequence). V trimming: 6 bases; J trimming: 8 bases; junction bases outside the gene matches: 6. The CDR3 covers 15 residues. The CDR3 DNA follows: TGTGCCAGCAGGACCGGACTAGCGGGGGGACATGAGCAGTTCTTC. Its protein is CASRTGLAGGHEQFF.

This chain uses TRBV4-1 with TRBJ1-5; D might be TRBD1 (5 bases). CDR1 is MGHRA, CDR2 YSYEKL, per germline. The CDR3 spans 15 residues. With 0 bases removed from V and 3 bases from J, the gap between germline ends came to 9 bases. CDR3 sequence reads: CASSQEEQANQPQHF. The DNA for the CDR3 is TGCGCCAGCAGCCAAGAAGAACAGGCCAATCAGCCCCAGCATTTT.

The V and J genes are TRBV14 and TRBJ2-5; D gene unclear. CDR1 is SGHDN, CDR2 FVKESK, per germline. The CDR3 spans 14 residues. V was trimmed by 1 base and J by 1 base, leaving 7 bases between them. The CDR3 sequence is CASSQVLFQETQYF. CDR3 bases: TGTGCCAGCAGCCAAGTCCTATTCCAAGAGACCCAGTACTTC.

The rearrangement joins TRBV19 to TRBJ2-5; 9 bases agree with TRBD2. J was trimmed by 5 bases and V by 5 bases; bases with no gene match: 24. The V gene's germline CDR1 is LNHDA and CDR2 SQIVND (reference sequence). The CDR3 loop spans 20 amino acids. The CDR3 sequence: CASSPPKGRVSGRMGETQYF. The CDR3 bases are TGTGCCAGTAGTCCCCCCAAAGGTCGCGTGAGCGGGAGGATGGGGGAGACCCAGTACTTC.

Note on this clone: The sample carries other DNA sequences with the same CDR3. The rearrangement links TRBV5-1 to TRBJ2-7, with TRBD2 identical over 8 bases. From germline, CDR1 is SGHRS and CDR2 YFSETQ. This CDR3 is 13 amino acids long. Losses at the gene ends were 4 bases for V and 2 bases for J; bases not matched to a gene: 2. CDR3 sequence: CASSPGLAYEQYF. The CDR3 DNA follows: TGCGCCAGCAGCCCGGGACTAGCCTACGAGCAGTACTTC.

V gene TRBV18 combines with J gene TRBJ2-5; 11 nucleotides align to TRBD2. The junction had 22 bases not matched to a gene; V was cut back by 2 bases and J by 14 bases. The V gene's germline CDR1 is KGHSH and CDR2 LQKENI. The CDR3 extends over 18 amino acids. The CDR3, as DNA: TGTGCCAGCTCACCAGGCCCCACTAAAACTAGCGGGAGCTTCCCGATCTACTTC. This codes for CASSPGPTKTSGSFPIYF. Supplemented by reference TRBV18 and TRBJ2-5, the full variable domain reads NAGVMQNPRHLVRRRGQEARLRCSPMKGHSHVYWYRQLPEEGLKFMVYLQKENIIDESGMPKERFSAEFPKEGPSILRIQQVVRGDSAAYFCASSPGPTKTSGSFPIYFGPGTRLLVL.

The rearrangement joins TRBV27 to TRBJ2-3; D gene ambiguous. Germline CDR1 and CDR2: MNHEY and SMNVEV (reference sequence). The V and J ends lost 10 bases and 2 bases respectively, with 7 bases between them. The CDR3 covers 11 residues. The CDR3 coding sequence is TGTGCCACCCTGTTCACAGATACGCAGTATTTT. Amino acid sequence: CATLFTDTQYF.

CDR3 sequence (DNA): TGTGCCAGCAGTTTAATGGCCCTCGGCACTGAAGCTTTCTTT. Translating it yields CASSLMALGTEAFF. V usage is TRBV28 and J usage is TRBJ1-1, with no clear D. There are 14 residues in the CDR3. Germline loops: CDR1 MDHEN, CDR2 SYDVKM. The germline V and J ends were trimmed by 2 bases and 4 bases, with 11 bases remaining between them.

The CDR3 is CASSIGAASNTEAFF. The CDR3 DNA reads TGTGCCAGTAGTATAGGGGCAGCAAGTAACACTGAAGCTTTCTTT. V gene TRBV19 combines with J gene TRBJ1-1, with D unclear. This CDR3 region has 15 residues. V lost 1 base, J lost 2 bases, and 11 bases lay in between. Per germline, CDR1 LNHDA and CDR2 SQIVND (reference sequence). Based on the CDR3 plus reference TRBV19 and TRBJ1-1, the full variable domain is DGGITQSPKYLFRKEGQNVTLSCEQNLNHDAMYWYRQDPGQGLRLIYYSQIVNDFQKGDIAEGYSVSREKKESFPLTVTSAQKNPTAFYLCASSIGAASNTEAFFGQGTRLTVV.

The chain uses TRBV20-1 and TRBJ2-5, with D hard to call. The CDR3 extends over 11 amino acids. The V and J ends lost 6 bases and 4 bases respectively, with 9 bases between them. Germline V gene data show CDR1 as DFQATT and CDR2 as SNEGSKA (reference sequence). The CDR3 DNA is TGCAGTGCCCGACTCGTAGAGACCCAGTACTTC. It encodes CSARLVETQYF.

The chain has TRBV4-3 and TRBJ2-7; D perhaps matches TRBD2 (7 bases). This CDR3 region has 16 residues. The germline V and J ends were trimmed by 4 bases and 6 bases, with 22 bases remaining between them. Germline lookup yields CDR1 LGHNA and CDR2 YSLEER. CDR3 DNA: TGCGCCAGCAGCCCCGCACCGGGGGGCAGGGGCGGCGAGCAGTACTTC. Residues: CASSPAPGGRGGEQYF.

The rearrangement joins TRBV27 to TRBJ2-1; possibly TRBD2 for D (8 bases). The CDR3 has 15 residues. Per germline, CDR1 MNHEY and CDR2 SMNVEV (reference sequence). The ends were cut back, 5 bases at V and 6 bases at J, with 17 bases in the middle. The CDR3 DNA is TGTGCCAGCAGTCACAGGGGTAGCGGGACCAATGAGCAGTTCTTC. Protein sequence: CASSHRGSGTNEQFF.

The CDR3 DNA is TGTGCCAGCAGCTTAGAGGTGGGGTGGGCAGATACGCAGTATTTT. Encoded protein: CASSLEVGWADTQYF. V gene TRBV7-2 combines with J gene TRBJ2-3; no clear D gene. The V and J ends lost 1 base and 4 bases respectively, with 12 bases between them. There are 15 residues in the CDR3. CDR1 and CDR2 (germline): SGHTA, FQGNSA.

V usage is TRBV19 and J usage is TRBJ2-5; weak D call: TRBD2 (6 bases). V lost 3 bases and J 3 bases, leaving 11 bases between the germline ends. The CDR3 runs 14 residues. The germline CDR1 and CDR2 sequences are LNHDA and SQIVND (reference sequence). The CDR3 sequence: CASSMIWGEETQYF. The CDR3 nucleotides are TGTGCCAGTAGTATGATATGGGGGGAAGAGACCCAGTACTTC.

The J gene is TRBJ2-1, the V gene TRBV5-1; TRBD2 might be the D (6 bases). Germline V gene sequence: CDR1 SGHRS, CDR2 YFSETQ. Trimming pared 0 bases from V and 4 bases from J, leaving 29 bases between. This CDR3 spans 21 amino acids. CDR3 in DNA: TGCGCCAGCAGCTTGGGCAGGGTCAGCCCGAGTACTAGCCCTATTTACAATGAGCAGTTCTTC. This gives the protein CASSLGRVSPSTSPIYNEQFF. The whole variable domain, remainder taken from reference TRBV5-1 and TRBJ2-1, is KAGVTQTPRYLIKTRGQQVTLSCSPISGHRSVSWYQQTPGQGLQFLFEYFSETQRNKGNFPGRFSGRQFSNSRSEMNVSTLELGDSALYLCASSLGRVSPSTSPIYNEQFFGPGTRLTVL.

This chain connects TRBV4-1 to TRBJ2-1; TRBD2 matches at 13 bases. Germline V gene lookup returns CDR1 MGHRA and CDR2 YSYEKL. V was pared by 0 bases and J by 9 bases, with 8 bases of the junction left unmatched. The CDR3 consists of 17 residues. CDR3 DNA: TGCGCCAGCAGCCAAGAATCTAGGACTAGCGGGAGTGGTGAGCAGTTCTTC. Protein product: CASSQESRTSGSGEQFF.

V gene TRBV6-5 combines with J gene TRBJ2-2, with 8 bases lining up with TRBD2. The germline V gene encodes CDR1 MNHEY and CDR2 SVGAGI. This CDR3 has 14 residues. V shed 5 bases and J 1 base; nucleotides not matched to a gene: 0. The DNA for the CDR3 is TGTGCCAGCAGTACTAGCGGGAACACCGGGGAGCTGTTTTTT. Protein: CASSTSGNTGELFF.

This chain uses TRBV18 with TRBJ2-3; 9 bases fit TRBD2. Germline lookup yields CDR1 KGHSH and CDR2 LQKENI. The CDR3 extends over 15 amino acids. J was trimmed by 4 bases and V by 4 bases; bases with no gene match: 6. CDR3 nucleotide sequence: TGTGCCAGCTCACTAGAGCGGGAGGTTTCAGATACGCAGTATTTT. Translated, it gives CASSLEREVSDTQYF.

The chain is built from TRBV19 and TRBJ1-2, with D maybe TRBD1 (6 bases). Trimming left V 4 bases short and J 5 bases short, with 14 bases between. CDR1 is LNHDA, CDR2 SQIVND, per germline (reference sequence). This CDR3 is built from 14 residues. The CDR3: CASSTPDRAYGYTF. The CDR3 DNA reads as TGTGCCAGTAGTACCCCGGACAGAGCTTATGGCTACACCTTC.

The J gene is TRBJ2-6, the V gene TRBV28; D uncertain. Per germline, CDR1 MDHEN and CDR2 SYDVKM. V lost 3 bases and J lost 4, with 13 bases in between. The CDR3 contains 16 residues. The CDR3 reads CASSLSGYAGANVLTF. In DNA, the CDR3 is TGTGCCAGCAGTTTGTCCGGGTACGCCGGGGCCAACGTCCTGACTTTC. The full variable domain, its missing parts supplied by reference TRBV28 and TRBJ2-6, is DVKVTQSSRYLVKRTGEKVFLECVQDMDHENMFWYRQDPGLGLRLIYFSYDVKMKEKGDIPEGYSVSREKKERFSLILESASTNQTSMYLCASSLSGYAGANVLTFGAGSRLTVL.